This T cell receptor (beta chain) was identified in a study of cytomegalovirus exposure and HLA in healthy donors. Looking at the study overall: The study placed about 81% of its 398 genotyped donors in the Caucasian-associated ancestry cluster.

Use of 60 Vbeta and 13 Jbeta primers characterized the PCR. Method: immunoSEQ multiplex PCR; TCRdb's copy keeps in-frame clones and lacks some. The sample includes 75,000 to 90,000 clones, more than 60% of them seen just once. The CDR3 runs to 15 residues. Between the trimmed V and J ends, which lost 6 bases and 2 bases, there was a span of 11 bases. Germline loops: CDR1 LNHDA, CDR2 SQIVND (reference sequence). Sequencing was carried out using PBMCs. This chain connects TRBV19 to TRBJ2-6; D unresolved. The TCR was taken from a male donor in good health and CMV-seropositive. CDR3 nucleotides: TGTGCCAGTAGGCCGGGTCACCCTGGGGCCAACGTCCTGACTTTC. It yields the protein CASRPGHPGANVLTF.